Presented here are 5 T cell receptor beta chains from one specimen sequenced in a study of graft-versus-host responses after intestinal transplantation. For these receptors, no antigen is known. Here immunoSEQ multiplex PCR was the method, and the copy in TCRdb shows in-frame clones only, minus some. This table holds approximately 85,000 clones, around 90% found once. Material: unstimulated CD8+ T cells sorted from spleen or lymph node cells, obtained before transplant. These receptors originate from a human donor who was the organ donor for an intestinal transplant.

CDR3 nucleotide sequence: TGTGCCAGCAGCTTTGCCGCGGCTAACTATGGCTACACCTTC. This codes for CASSFAAANYGYTF. The chain combines TRBV5-6 with TRBJ1-2; no clear D gene. Trimming stripped 2 bases from V and 0 bases from J, with 8 bases between. Germline V gene lookup returns CDR1 SGHDT and CDR2 YYEEEE. The CDR3 has 14 residues.

The chain recombines TRBV5-6 with TRBJ1-5, with 8 positions matching TRBD1. Germline trimming cut 0 bases from V and 3 bases from J; bases unmatched to any gene: 8. Germline V lookup: CDR1 SGHDT, CDR2 YYEEEE. This CDR3 contains 17 residues. The CDR3 DNA is TGTGCCAGCAGCTTGGGGGTGGCAGGGGGCTTCAATCAGCCCCAGCATTTT. Residues: CASSLGVAGGFNQPQHF.

The rearrangement links TRBV6-1 to TRBJ2-5; D is possibly TRBD1 (5 bases). The CDR3 covers 13 residues. In germline, CDR1 is MNHNS, CDR2 SASEGT. Trimming took off 7 bases at V and 0 bases at J, with 9 bases between the two ends. This chain's CDR3 is CASTTRDQETQYF. In DNA form, the CDR3 reads TGTGCCAGCACAACCAGGGACCAAGAGACCCAGTACTTC.

The chain uses TRBV6-5 and TRBJ2-7, with TRBD1 matching 8 bases. Germline V gene sequence: CDR1 MNHEY, CDR2 SVGAGI. The trim removed 2 bases at V and 7 bases at J, leaving 7 bases unmatched. The CDR3 is made up of 14 amino acids. This CDR3 reads CASSYVTGAGEQYF. CDR3 sequence (DNA): TGTGCCAGCAGTTACGTGACAGGGGCAGGAGAGCAGTACTTC.

The V and J genes are TRBV27 and TRBJ2-2; tentative D call: TRBD1 (6 bases). This CDR3 has 15 residues. V was pared by 4 bases and J by 4 bases, with 13 bases between. Germline V lookup: CDR1 MNHEY, CDR2 SMNVEV (reference sequence). The CDR3 region is CASSWTGHRTGELFF. In nucleotides, the CDR3 is TGTGCCAGCAGTTGGACGGGACACCGCACCGGGGAGCTGTTTTTT.